This TCR beta chain was recorded in a study of CD8 T cells in ankylosing spondylitis. There are many counts of this clonotype. The CDR3 consists of 12 residues. Trimming pared 6 bases from V and 4 bases from J, leaving 10 bases between. Germline V CDR1 and CDR2: DFQATT, SNEGSKA (reference sequence). MiXCR, applied by TCRdb to the 5' RACE reads, yields one record per CDR3 protein. The sample includes about 140,000 distinct CDR3 sequences, about an eighth of them seen just once. The V gene is TRBV20-1, the J gene TRBJ1-5; TRBD1 is a possible D gene (5 bases). The clonotype comes from a female donor with ankylosing spondylitis or in good health (not recorded which). Sequencing used blood, either unsorted or a sorted T cell fraction (not recorded which). CDR3 in amino acids: CSAVTGNQPQHF. The CDR3 bases are TGCAGTGCGGTCACAGGAAATCAGCCCCAGCATTTT.